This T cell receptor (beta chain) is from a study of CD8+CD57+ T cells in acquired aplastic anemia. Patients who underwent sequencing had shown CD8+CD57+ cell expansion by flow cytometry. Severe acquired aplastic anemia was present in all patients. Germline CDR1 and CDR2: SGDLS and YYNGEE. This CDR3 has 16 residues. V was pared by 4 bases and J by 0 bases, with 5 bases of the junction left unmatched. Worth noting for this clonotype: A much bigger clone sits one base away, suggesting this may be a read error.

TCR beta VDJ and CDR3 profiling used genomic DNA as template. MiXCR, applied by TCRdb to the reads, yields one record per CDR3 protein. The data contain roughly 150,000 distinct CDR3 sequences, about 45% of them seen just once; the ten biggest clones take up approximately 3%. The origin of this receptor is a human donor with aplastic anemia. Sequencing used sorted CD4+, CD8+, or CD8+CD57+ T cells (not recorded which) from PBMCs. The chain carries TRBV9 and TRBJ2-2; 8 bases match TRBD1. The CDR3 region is CASSTTTGANTGELFF. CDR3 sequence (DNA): TGTGCCAGCAGCACGACGACAGGGGCGAACACCGGGGAGCTGTTTTTT.